A selection of T cell receptor beta chains follows, all from one sample in a study of T cell responses to AZD1222 COVID-19 vaccine. Sequencing used immunoSEQ multiplex PCR; TCRdb keeps in-frame clones, though not all of them. The sample contains 140,000 to 150,000 clones, approximately 91% of which appear only once. The sample in question was peripheral blood, obtained 28 days after the second AZD1222 dose. Source of these receptors: an adult who received the AZD1222 COVID-19 vaccine. The CDR3 runs from the conserved cysteine through the conserved F or W. D genes are given only for firm matches. A row's size may be missing; if present it is once, few, many or a size class.

CDR3 DNA,CDR3 protein,clone size,D gene,V gene,J gene
TGTGCCAGCAGTTACTCTACAGGGGGAAATCAGCCCCAGCATTTT,CASSYSTGGNQPQHF,once,TRBD1,TRBV6-5,TRBJ1-5
TGTGCCAGCAGCTTGCGGGGGGGCTTAACCCTCTACAATGAGCAGTTCTTC,CASSLRGGLTLYNEQFF,-,TRBD2,TRBV7-2,TRBJ2-1
TGTGCCAGCAGCTCCCGACAGACAGATACGCAGTATTTT,CASSSRQTDTQYF,-,-,TRBV7-9,TRBJ2-3
TGCGCCAGCAGCTTACCCCCGGGACTAGCGGGAGTCTCAGTTGAGCAGTTCTTC,CASSLPPGLAGVSVEQFF,-,TRBD2,TRBV5-1,TRBJ2-1
TGCAGTGCTCTAGAAGATACGCAGTATTTT,CSALEDTQYF,-,-,TRBV20-1,TRBJ2-3
TGTGCCAGCAGTTCCGGGACAGGGGGCAATCAGCCCCAGCATTTT,CASSSGTGGNQPQHF,few,TRBD1,TRBV9,TRBJ1-5
TGTGCCAGCACCGGGGACGGAATAAGGGGCGGCTACACCTTC,CASTGDGIRGGYTF,-,-,TRBV2,TRBJ1-2
TGCGCCAGCAGTGGCCCTTCCGGGACTAGTAGCGAGCAGTACTTC,CASSGPSGTSSEQYF,-,TRBD2,TRBV10-2,TRBJ2-7
TGTGCCAGCAGCCCGACCGGGCAGGGTTCTGGAAACACCATATATTTT,CASSPTGQGSGNTIYF,-,-,TRBV5-4,TRBJ1-3
TGTGCCAGCAGCAAGGCAAACTCGGACAGGGGCTATGGCTACACCTTC,CASSKANSDRGYGYTF,-,-,TRBV21-1,TRBJ1-2
TGTGCCAGCAGCCGGGACGACAGGAGGACTGGCTACACCTTC,CASSRDDRRTGYTF,-,-,TRBV3-1/TRBV3-2,TRBJ1-2
TGTGCCAGCTTCGGAGAGAGCTCTGGAAACACCATATATTTT,CASFGESSGNTIYF,-,-,TRBV18,TRBJ1-3
TGTGCCAGCAGCTGGGGGAAGGCTGAAGCTTTCTTT,CASSWGKAEAFF,-,-,TRBV5-4,TRBJ1-1
TGTGCCAGTATCCCAACCGGGACAGGGGGTCACACCATATATTTT,CASIPTGTGGHTIYF,-,TRBD1,TRBV19,TRBJ1-3
TGCGCCAGCAGCCGGGGTCCCGTTACAGGGGTTGATAATTCACCCCTCCACTTT,CASSRGPVTGVDNSPLHF,-,TRBD1,TRBV5-1,TRBJ1-6
TGTGCCAGCAGTGAAACTCGGGGTGACTCTGGGGCCAACGTCCTGACTTTC,CASSETRGDSGANVLTF,-,-,TRBV6-1,TRBJ2-6
TGTGCCAGCAGCCTTGAGACAGGGAGGTACGAGCAGTACTTC,CASSLETGRYEQYF,-,-,TRBV14,TRBJ2-7
TGTGCCAGTAGCAGGGGGGGACAGGGGTCCTACGAGCAGTACTTC,CASSRGGQGSYEQYF,-,TRBD1,TRBV19,TRBJ2-7
TGTGCCAGCAGCCCCCGGACTAGCGGGACAGATACGCAGTATTTT,CASSPRTSGTDTQYF,-,TRBD2,TRBV7-3,TRBJ2-3
TGTGCCAGTAGCCGAACCACAGGGAAAGCTAACTATGGCTACACCTTC,CASSRTTGKANYGYTF,-,-,TRBV19,TRBJ1-2
TGTGCCAGCAGCTTCCAGGGGTTGAACACTGAAGCTTTCTTT,CASSFQGLNTEAFF,-,-,TRBV7-3,TRBJ1-1
TGTGCCAGCAGACCGATGGACGGTCGCTATGGCTACACCTTC,CASRPMDGRYGYTF,-,-,TRBV6-9,TRBJ1-2
TGCAGCGTTGAAGACTCGGAGGTTGGCTATGGCTACACCTTC,CSVEDSEVGYGYTF,-,-,TRBV29-1,TRBJ1-2
TGTGCCAGCAGTGGGACAGGGGACTACGAGCAGTACTTC,CASSGTGDYEQYF,-,TRBD1,TRBV2,TRBJ2-7
TGTGCCTGGAGTCTGTTTACAGGCAACACTGAAGCTTTCTTT,CAWSLFTGNTEAFF,-,-,TRBV30,TRBJ1-1
TGCGCCAGCACTAGCGACTCCTACAATGAGCAGTTCTTC,CASTSDSYNEQFF,-,-,TRBV5-1,TRBJ2-1
TGTGCCAGCAGCCTAGGAGGGGGGAACACTGAAGCTTTCTTT,CASSLGGGNTEAFF,-,-,TRBV9,TRBJ1-1
TGTGCCAGCAGCCAAGATCCACGGGAACTCTATGGCTACACCTTC,CASSQDPRELYGYTF,few,-,TRBV14,TRBJ1-2
TGTGCCATCAGTGACTTTAGGACAGGGGTAATGAACACTGAAGCTTTCTTT,CAISDFRTGVMNTEAFF,-,TRBD1,TRBV10-3,TRBJ1-1
TGTGCCAGCAGCCCTCTTTTTACAGGGCAGGTACTGGGGGAGCAGTACTTC,CASSPLFTGQVLGEQYF,-,-,TRBV5-6,TRBJ2-7
TGTGCCAGTAGTATAGAAGGGGATTTTAACTATGGCTACACCTTC,CASSIEGDFNYGYTF,-,-,TRBV19,TRBJ1-2
TGTGCCAGCAGCGGCCAGATCAGCACAGATACGCAGTATTTT,CASSGQISTDTQYF,-,-,TRBV9,TRBJ2-3
TGCGCCAGCAGCCGGGGACTTTTCACAGATACGCAGTATTTT,CASSRGLFTDTQYF,-,-,TRBV5-1,TRBJ2-3
TGTGCCAGTAAAGTCAGGGGGTCCGCAACTAATGAAAAACTGTTTTTT,CASKVRGSATNEKLFF,-,TRBD1,TRBV19,TRBJ1-4
TGCGCCAGCAGCTTGGGGGGACAGGGGGCAGGAGATACGCAGTATTTT,CASSLGGQGAGDTQYF,-,TRBD1,TRBV5-1,TRBJ2-3
TGTGCCAGCAGCTTAATACAGGGCGGGGGAGAAAAACTGTTTTTT,CASSLIQGGGEKLFF,-,-,TRBV11-2,TRBJ1-4
TGTGCCAGCAGCTTGAGAAACCAGGGGAACACTGAAGCTTTCTTT,CASSLRNQGNTEAFF,-,-,TRBV5-6,TRBJ1-1
TGTGCCAGCAGCTTAGATGGGAGCATCGGGAGAAAAGCTTTCTTT,CASSLDGSIGRKAFF,-,-,TRBV11-2,TRBJ1-1
TGTGCCAGCAGCATAGGGGCGAGCGCTTCAACTAATGAAAAACTGTTTTTT,CASSIGASASTNEKLFF,-,-,TRBV7-8,TRBJ1-4
TGTGCCAGCAGCTTAGGGCTAGCGGGGACCACAGATACGCAGTATTTT,CASSLGLAGTTDTQYF,-,TRBD2,TRBV11-2,TRBJ2-3
TGCGCCAGCAGCTTGGACCCCGATTCTGGCTACACCTTC,CASSLDPDSGYTF,-,-,TRBV5-1,TRBJ1-2
TGTGCCAGCAGCTGGGGGACAGGGAGCGGAGGGGGAGCTTTCTTT,CASSWGTGSGGGAFF,once,TRBD1,TRBV5-4,TRBJ1-1
TGTGCCAGCAGCTTCGGGTTGTCCAAGCAGTACTTC,CASSFGLSKQYF,-,-,TRBV5-4,TRBJ2-7
TGCGCCAGCAGCTTCGGAGGGACCCAGCAAGAGACCCAGTACTTC,CASSFGGTQQETQYF,once,-,TRBV5-1,TRBJ2-5
TGTGCCAGCAGCTCGCGACTTGGAGGGTCCCACCACAATGAGCAGTTCTTC,CASSSRLGGSHHNEQFF,-,-,TRBV7-9,TRBJ2-1
TGTGCCAGCAGCAGCCGGGACCTCCCCAAAGCAGATACGCAGTATTTT,CASSSRDLPKADTQYF,few,-,TRBV5-6,TRBJ2-3
TGTGCCAGCAGCCCCTACGGGGGGCCGGCAGATACGCAGTATTTT,CASSPYGGPADTQYF,-,-,TRBV2,TRBJ2-3
TGTGCCAGCAGCCAAGGCAGTATCTATGGCTACACCTTC,CASSQGSIYGYTF,-,-,TRBV3-1/TRBV3-2,TRBJ1-2
TGTGCCACCAGCAGAGATCAGTGGAGGATGGAGCAGTTCTTC,CATSRDQWRMEQFF,-,-,TRBV15,TRBJ2-1
TGTGCCAGCAGCTTTTTGGGATCTGGGGGCTATATGGGAAATCAGCCCCAGCATTTT,CASSFLGSGGYMGNQPQHF,-,-,TRBV5-6,TRBJ1-5
TGTGCCAGCAGCTTAGGACGGATGACCTCTGGAAACACCATATATTTT,CASSLGRMTSGNTIYF,-,-,TRBV7-8,TRBJ1-3
TGTGCCAGCAGTGATCGGGACAGGGCCCCAGATACGCAGTATTTT,CASSDRDRAPDTQYF,-,TRBD1,TRBV6-1,TRBJ2-3